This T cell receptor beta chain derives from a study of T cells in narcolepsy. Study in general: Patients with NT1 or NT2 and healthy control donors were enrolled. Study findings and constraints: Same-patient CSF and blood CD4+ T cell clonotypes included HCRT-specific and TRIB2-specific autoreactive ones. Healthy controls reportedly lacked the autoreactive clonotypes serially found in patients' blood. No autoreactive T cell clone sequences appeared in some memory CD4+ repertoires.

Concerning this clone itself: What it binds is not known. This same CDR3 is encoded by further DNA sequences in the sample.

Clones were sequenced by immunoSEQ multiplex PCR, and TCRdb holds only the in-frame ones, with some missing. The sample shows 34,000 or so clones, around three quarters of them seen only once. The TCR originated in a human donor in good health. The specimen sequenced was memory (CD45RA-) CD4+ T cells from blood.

This CDR3 reads CASSLDGRGYTF. Written as DNA, the CDR3 is TGCGCCAGCAGCTTGGACGGGCGTGGCTACACCTTC. The chain employs TRBV5-1 and TRBJ1-2; no clear D. The CDR3 sequence is 12 residues long. Germline V gene lookup returns CDR1 SGHRS and CDR2 YFSETQ. Trimming stripped 0 bases from V and 7 bases from J, with 7 bases between. The full variable domain, with the rest looked up from reference TRBV5-1 and TRBJ1-2, is KAGVTQTPRYLIKTRGQQVTLSCSPISGHRSVSWYQQTPGQGLQFLFEYFSETQRNKGNFPGRFSGRQFSNSRSEMNVSTLELGDSALYLCASSLDGRGYTFGSGTRLTVV.